Below, 30 T cell receptor beta chains from the same sample are listed, as sequenced in a study of blood T cell repertoires in COVID-19. Assay: immunoSEQ multiplex PCR; the TCRdb copy retains only in-frame clones and omits some. The repertoire consists of 300,000 or so clones, with roughly nine tenths occurring once and the leading ten covering 5.5% to 6%. The sample comprised PBMCs or T cells enriched from blood (not recorded which). These receptors were obtained from a woman aged 30 to 39 who had recovered from COVID-19.

The chain has TRBV11-3 and TRBJ2-1; no clear D. This CDR3 spans 14 amino acids. CDR1 is SGHNT, CDR2 YENEEA, per germline. V dropped 3 bases and J dropped 6 bases, with 12 bases sitting between them. This CDR3 is CASSLSPQSNEQFF. The CDR3 DNA reads as TGTGCCAGCAGCTTGAGCCCGCAATCCAATGAGCAGTTCTTC.

The rearrangement joins TRBV7-8 to TRBJ1-2; 8 bases are a match to TRBD1. The CDR3 loop spans 16 amino acids. Germline V lookup: CDR1 SGHVS, CDR2 FQNEAQ. V lost 2 bases, J lost 2 bases, and 7 bases stayed unmatched. The CDR3 DNA reads as TGTGCCAGCAGCTTAAACTGGGACAGGCTAAACTATGGCTACACCTTC. Translated: CASSLNWDRLNYGYTF.

The gene calls are TRBV6-5 and TRBJ1-2, with D possibly matching TRBD1 (6 bases). Germline V gives CDR1 MNHEY, CDR2 SVGAGI. V lost 7 bases, J lost 4 bases, and 10 bases lay in between. CDR3 length equals 12 residues. The CDR3 spells CASKDSVYGYTF. The CDR3 DNA is TGTGCCAGCAAGGACAGCGTCTATGGCTACACCTTC.

V gene TRBV19 combines with J gene TRBJ1-6; D is possibly TRBD1 (5 bases). This CDR3 has 14 amino acids. Germline values: CDR1 LNHDA, CDR2 SQIVND (reference sequence). The ends were cut back, 7 bases at V and 2 bases at J, with 9 bases in the middle. The CDR3 sequence: CASKEQAYNSPLHF. As DNA, the CDR3 is TGTGCCAGTAAGGAACAGGCCTATAATTCACCCCTCCACTTT.

The chain carries TRBV19 and TRBJ1-6, with a possible D match to TRBD1 (5 bases). The germline V gene has CDR1 LNHDA and CDR2 SQIVND (reference sequence). The CDR3 has 15 residues. The V end was cut by 4 bases, the J end by 1 base, with 8 bases between. Here the CDR3 reads CASSTQGSYNSPLHF. The CDR3 DNA is TGTGCCAGTAGTACCCAGGGATCCTATAATTCACCCCTCCACTTT.

The chain couples TRBV10-1 to TRBJ2-2; TRBD1 is a possible D gene (6 bases). With 7 bases removed from V and 7 bases from J, the gap between germline ends came to 13 bases. Germline lookup yields CDR1 WNHNN and CDR2 SYGVQD (reference sequence). The length of the CDR3 is 13 residues. The CDR3 reads CASMGAKGGELFF. The CDR3 DNA is TGCGCCAGCATGGGGGCCAAGGGCGGGGAGCTGTTTTTT.

This rearrangement joins TRBV30 to TRBJ1-6; D is possibly TRBD1 (6 bases). Trimming pared 6 bases from V and 7 bases from J, leaving 13 bases between. This CDR3 region has 13 residues. CDR1 is GTSNPN and CDR2 is SVGIG in the germline V gene (reference sequence). CDR3 nucleotide sequence: TGTGCCTGTACAGGGCTGAGGAATTCACCCCTCCACTTT. Protein sequence: CACTGLRNSPLHF.

CDR3 loop: CASSPDRVTRNEQFF. DNA of the CDR3: TGTGCCAGCAGCCCAGACAGGGTGACTCGTAATGAGCAGTTCTTC. V is TRBV7-9 and J is TRBJ2-1; TRBD1 matches at 7 bases. The CDR3 sequence is 15 residues long. Germline CDR1 is SEHNR and CDR2 is FQNEAQ (reference sequence). V shed 5 bases and J 7 bases; nucleotides not matched to a gene: 11.

As DNA, the CDR3 is TGTGCCATCAGTGGAACCGGGACAGGGTGGTACACTGAAGCTTTCTTT. It specifies CAISGTGTGWYTEAFF. This chain links TRBV10-3 with TRBJ1-1; 9 nucleotides agree with TRBD1. Germline CDR1 ENHRY, CDR2 SYGVKD. Trimming took 4 bases from V and 3 from J; bases not matched to a gene: 9. This CDR3 comprises 16 residues.

The chain carries TRBV2 and TRBJ1-2, with 9 nucleotides matching TRBD1. The CDR3 contains 16 residues. V gave up 8 bases and J gave up 2 bases; unmatched junction bases: 12. Germline-derived CDR1 and CDR2 are SNHLY and FYNNEI. CDR3 DNA: TGTGCCAGCGGGTTCCTAACAGGGGGCGCAAACTATGGCTACACCTTC. Encoded protein: CASGFLTGGANYGYTF.

This chain joins TRBV11-2 and TRBJ2-3, with a weak D call TRBD2 (5 bases). CDR1 and CDR2 (germline): SGHAT, FQNNGV. With 5 bases removed from V and 4 bases from J, the gap between germline ends came to 13 bases. CDR3 length: 14 amino acids. The CDR3 DNA is TGTGCCAGCAGCCTCCCGGGGTCGGCAGATACGCAGTATTTT. It codes for CASSLPGSADTQYF.

This clone was seen a handful of times. V usage is TRBV18 and J usage is TRBJ1-2; 9 nucleotides align to TRBD1. This CDR3 contains 16 residues. The germline CDR1 and CDR2 sequences are KGHSH and LQKENI. The V segment lost 3 bases and the J segment 3 bases; nucleotides outside the gene matches: 8. Here the CDR3 reads CASSPGQGGWDYGYTF. The CDR3 DNA reads TGTGCCAGCTCACCGGGACAGGGAGGATGGGACTATGGCTACACCTTC. The full variable domain, completed using reference TRBV18 and TRBJ1-2, is NAGVMQNPRHLVRRRGQEARLRCSPMKGHSHVYWYRQLPEEGLKFMVYLQKENIIDESGMPKERFSAEFPKEGPSILRIQQVVRGDSAAYFCASSPGQGGWDYGYTFGSGTRLTVV.

This rearrangement joins TRBV19 to TRBJ1-3; no clear D gene. The CDR3 is 17 residues long. The V end was cut by 6 bases, the J end by 3 bases, with 21 bases between. Germline V gene lookup returns CDR1 LNHDA and CDR2 SQIVND (reference sequence). CDR3 loop: CASSPPLTDNFGNTIYF. CDR3 nucleotide sequence: TGTGCCAGTAGCCCCCCGCTTACAGACAACTTTGGAAACACCATATATTTT.

This chain uses TRBV14 with TRBJ2-7; D is possibly TRBD2 (5 bases). CDR1 and CDR2 from the germline V gene are SGHDN and FVKESK. The CDR3 runs 12 residues. V gave up 3 bases and J gave up 6 bases, with 9 bases separating them. CDR3 region: CASSQDFTEQYF. The DNA for the CDR3 is TGTGCCAGCAGCCAGGACTTCACCGAGCAGTACTTC. Combining the CDR3 with reference TRBV14 and TRBJ2-7 gives the whole variable domain EAGVTQFPSHSVIEKGQTVTLRCDPISGHDNLYWYRRVMGKEIKFLLHFVKESKQDESGMPNNRFLAERTGGTYSTLKVQPAELEDSGVYFCASSQDFTEQYFGPGTRLTVT.

The V and J genes are TRBV18 and TRBJ1-2; the match to TRBD1 covers 7 bases. The CDR3 consists of 15 residues. Germline CDR1 KGHSH, CDR2 LQKENI. The ends lost 6 bases at V and 4 bases at J; junction bases unmatched: 11. CDR3 nucleotide sequence: TGTGCCAGCTCTCCGGGACAGCCTGGAGTCTATGGCTACACCTTC. This translates into CASSPGQPGVYGYTF. Drawing the rest from reference TRBV18 and TRBJ1-2, the complete variable domain is NAGVMQNPRHLVRRRGQEARLRCSPMKGHSHVYWYRQLPEEGLKFMVYLQKENIIDESGMPKERFSAEFPKEGPSILRIQQVVRGDSAAYFCASSPGQPGVYGYTFGSGTRLTVV.

The chain couples TRBV27 to TRBJ1-4; D is ambiguous. Germline V lookup: CDR1 MNHEY, CDR2 SMNVEV (reference sequence). This CDR3 region has 13 residues. V was trimmed by 4 bases and J by 4 bases, leaving 7 bases between them. The CDR3 reads CASSWQDNEKLFF. The DNA for the CDR3 is TGTGCCAGCAGTTGGCAGGATAATGAAAAACTGTTTTTT.

The chain is built from TRBV29-1 and TRBJ2-5, with TRBD1 as a possible D gene (6 bases). Germline CDR1 reads SQVTM; CDR2 reads ANQGSEA. Trimming took 6 bases from V and 5 from J, leaving 13 bases between them. The CDR3 is 12 residues long. The chain's CDR3 is CSVTGPAETQYF. The CDR3 bases are TGCAGCGTCACAGGGCCCGCGGAGACCCAGTACTTC.

The gene calls are TRBV27 and TRBJ1-1; 7 bases are a match to TRBD1. V shed 2 bases, J shed 0 bases, and the junction held 3 bases outside the gene matches. CDR1 and CDR2 from the germline V gene are MNHEY and SMNVEV (reference sequence). CDR3 length: 15 amino acids. CDR3 sequence (DNA): TGTGCCAGCAGTTTAGAGGGGGCCCTGAACACTGAAGCTTTCTTT. Translating it yields CASSLEGALNTEAFF.

The gene calls are TRBV11-2 and TRBJ1-5, with 7 bases matching TRBD1. Germline CDR1 is SGHAT and CDR2 is FQNNGV. The CDR3 loop spans 14 amino acids. The V gene end was trimmed by 5 bases and the J gene end by 3 bases; junction bases not matched to a gene: 4. DNA of the CDR3: TGTGCCAGCAGCCAAGGGACAGTCAATCAGCCCCAGCATTTT. This translates into CASSQGTVNQPQHF. Filled out from reference TRBV11-2 and TRBJ1-5, the complete variable domain reads EAGVAQSPRYKIIEKRQSVAFWCNPISGHATLYWYQQILGQGPKLLIQFQNNGVVDDSQLPKDRFSAERLKGVDSTLKIQPAKLEDSAVYLCASSQGTVNQPQHFGDGTRLSIL.

A note on this clone: One end of the junction is discordant with germline, which a read error may explain. The chain employs TRBV7-7 and TRBJ1-5; weak D call: TRBD1 (6 bases). CDR1 and CDR2 from the germline V gene are SSHAT and FNYEAQ (reference sequence). The CDR3 is 15 amino acids. The CDR3 is CASSAPGASNQPQHF. For the CDR3, the DNA is TGTGCTAGCAGCGCACCAGGGGCTTCCAATCAGCCCCAGCATTTT.

The V gene is TRBV28, the J gene TRBJ1-1, with D perhaps TRBD1 (6 bases). Trimming shortened V by 5 bases and J by 0 bases, and 16 bases separated the two germline ends. CDR3 length: 16 amino acids. The germline V gene has CDR1 MDHEN and CDR2 SYDVKM. The CDR3 DNA follows: TGTGCCAGCAGTCCACCCAGGGGACGGATGAACACTGAAGCTTTCTTT. Its protein product is CASSPPRGRMNTEAFF.

This chain links TRBV7-2 with TRBJ2-7; 9 positions agree with TRBD2. Germline V lookup: CDR1 SGHTA, CDR2 FQGNSA. The CDR3 is 15 residues long. Germline trimming cut 4 bases from V and 2 bases from J; bases unmatched to any gene: 6. As DNA, the CDR3 is TGTGCCAGCAGCTCCGGCGGGGGGGATACCTACGAGCAGTACTTC. Encoded protein: CASSSGGGDTYEQYF.

This chain connects TRBV5-1 to TRBJ1-3, with D perhaps matching TRBD1 (6 bases). V was clipped by 4 bases and J by 0 bases, with 11 bases between them. CDR3 length: 15 residues. The germline gives CDR1 SGHRS, CDR2 YFSETQ. This chain's CDR3 is CASSTGSLSGNTIYF. DNA of the CDR3: TGCGCCAGCAGCACAGGGAGCCTCTCTGGAAACACCATATATTTT.

The chain recombines TRBV4-3 with TRBJ1-3; weak D call: TRBD1 (5 bases). V was cut by 8 bases and J by 0 bases, with 11 bases left in between. This CDR3 contains 14 residues. CDR1 is LGHNA, CDR2 YSLEER, per germline. The CDR3 is CASATASSGNTIYF. The CDR3 bases are TGCGCCAGCGCGACAGCGTCCTCTGGAAACACCATATATTTT.

The CDR3 DNA reads TGTGCCAGCAGTTACCCCCAGGGTGGTCGTTCACCCCTCCACTTT. Protein sequence: CASSYPQGGRSPLHF. The chain recombines TRBV6-2 or TRBV6-3 with TRBJ1-6; the D gene is possibly TRBD1 (5 bases). This CDR3 comprises 15 residues. V was pared by 2 bases and J by 9 bases, with 14 bases between. Germline V gives CDR1 MNHEY, CDR2 SVGEGT.

For the CDR3, the DNA is TGTGCCAGCAGCACGATCAGGGGATTCGGTGGCTACACCTTC. As protein: CASSTIRGFGGYTF. The genes are TRBV11-2 and TRBJ1-2, with a tentative D call TRBD1 (6 bases). CDR1 and CDR2 from the germline V gene are SGHAT and FQNNGV. The germline V and J ends were trimmed by 5 bases and 7 bases, with 17 bases remaining between them. The CDR3 sequence is 14 residues long.

The chain employs TRBV5-1 and TRBJ1-4; possible D gene TRBD1, 5 bases. V shed 0 bases and J shed 0 bases, with 9 bases lying between them. The CDR3 has 16 amino acids. Germline V gene sequence: CDR1 SGHRS, CDR2 YFSETQ. CDR3 nucleotides: TGCGCCAGCAGCTTGGGTTCGGGGGCAACTAATGAAAAACTGTTTTTT. This translates into CASSLGSGATNEKLFF. Filled out from reference TRBV5-1 and TRBJ1-4, the complete variable domain reads KAGVTQTPRYLIKTRGQQVTLSCSPISGHRSVSWYQQTPGQGLQFLFEYFSETQRNKGNFPGRFSGRQFSNSRSEMNVSTLELGDSALYLCASSLGSGATNEKLFFGSGTQLSVL.

CDR3: CASSLRPLPDTEAFF. The CDR3 DNA is TGTGCCAGCAGTTTGAGGCCCCTTCCCGACACTGAAGCTTTCTTT. The gene calls are TRBV27 and TRBJ1-1; the D is unclear. The V gene's germline CDR1 is MNHEY and CDR2 SMNVEV (reference sequence). The CDR3 is 15 residues long. Trimming left V 3 bases short and J 3 bases short, with 14 bases between.

The V gene is TRBV2, the J gene TRBJ1-1; 7 nucleotides match TRBD1. The CDR3 runs 13 residues. V lost 7 bases, J lost 3 bases, and 5 bases stayed unmatched. Germline CDR1 SNHLY, CDR2 FYNNEI. The DNA for the CDR3 is TGTGCCAGCAAGACAGGGCTGGACACTGAAGCTTTCTTT. It codes for CASKTGLDTEAFF.

The CDR3 coding sequence is TGTGCCTGGATGCGGGGAACTAATGAAAAACTGTTTTTT. Its translation: CAWMRGTNEKLFF. The chain carries TRBV30 and TRBJ1-4, with D uncertain. CDR3 length: 13 residues. V lost 4 bases and J 1 base, leaving 7 bases between the germline ends. In germline, CDR1 is GTSNPN, CDR2 SVGIG (reference sequence). Based on the CDR3 plus reference TRBV30 and TRBJ1-4, the full variable domain is SQTIHQWPATLVQPVGSPLSLECTVEGTSNPNLYWYRQAAGRGLQLLFYSVGIGQISSEVPQNLSASRPQDRQFILSSKKLLLSDSGFYLCAWMRGTNEKLFFGSGTQLSVL.